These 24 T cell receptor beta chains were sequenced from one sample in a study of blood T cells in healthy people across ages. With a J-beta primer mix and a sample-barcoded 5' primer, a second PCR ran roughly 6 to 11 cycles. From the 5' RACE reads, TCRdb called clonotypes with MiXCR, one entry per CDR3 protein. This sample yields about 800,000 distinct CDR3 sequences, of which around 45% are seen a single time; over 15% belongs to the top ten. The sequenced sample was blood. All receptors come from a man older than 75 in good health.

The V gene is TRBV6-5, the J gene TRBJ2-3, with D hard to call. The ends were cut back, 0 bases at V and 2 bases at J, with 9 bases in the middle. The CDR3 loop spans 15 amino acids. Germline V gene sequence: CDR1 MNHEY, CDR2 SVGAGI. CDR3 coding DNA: TGTGCCAGCAGTTACTCAAGTGCCACCACAGATACGCAGTATTTT. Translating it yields CASSYSSATTDTQYF.

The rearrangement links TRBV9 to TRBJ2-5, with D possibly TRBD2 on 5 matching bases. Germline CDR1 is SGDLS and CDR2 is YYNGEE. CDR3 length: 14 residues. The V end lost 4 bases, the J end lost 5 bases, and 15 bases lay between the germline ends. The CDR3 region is CASSPAGVSETQYF. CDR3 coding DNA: TGTGCCAGCAGCCCCGCCGGGGTATCCGAGACCCAGTACTTC. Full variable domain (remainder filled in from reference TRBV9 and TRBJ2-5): DSGVTQTPKHLITATGQRVTLRCSPRSGDLSVYWYQQSLDQGLQFLIQYYNGEERAKGNILERFSAQQFPDLHSELNLSSLELGDSALYFCASSPAGVSETQYFGPGTRLLVL.

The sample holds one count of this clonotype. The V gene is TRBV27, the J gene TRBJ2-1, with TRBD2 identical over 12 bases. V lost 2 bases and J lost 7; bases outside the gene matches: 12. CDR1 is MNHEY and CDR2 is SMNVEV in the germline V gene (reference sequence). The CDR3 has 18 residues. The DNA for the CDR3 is TGTGCCAGCAGTTTAGGAGCTAGCGGGGGGGCCACTGTAAATGAGCAGTTCTTC. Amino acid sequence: CASSLGASGGATVNEQFF.

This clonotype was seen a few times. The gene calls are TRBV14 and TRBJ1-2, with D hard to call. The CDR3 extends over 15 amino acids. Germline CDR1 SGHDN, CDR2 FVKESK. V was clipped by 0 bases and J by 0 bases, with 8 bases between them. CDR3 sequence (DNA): TGTGCCAGCAGCCAAGAGGCAGGAACTAACTATGGCTACACCTTC. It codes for CASSQEAGTNYGYTF.

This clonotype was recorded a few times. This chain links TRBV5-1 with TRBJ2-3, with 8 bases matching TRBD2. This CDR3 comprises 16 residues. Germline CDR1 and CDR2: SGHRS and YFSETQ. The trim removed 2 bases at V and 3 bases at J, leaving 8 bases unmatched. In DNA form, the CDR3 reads TGCGCCAGCAGCTTTTTAGCGGGATTGAGGACAGATACGCAGTATTTT. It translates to CASSFLAGLRTDTQYF.

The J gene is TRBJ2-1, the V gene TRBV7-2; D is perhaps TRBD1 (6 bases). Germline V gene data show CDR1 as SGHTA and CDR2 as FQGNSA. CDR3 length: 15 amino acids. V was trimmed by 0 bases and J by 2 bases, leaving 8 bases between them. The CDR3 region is CASSLARGTYNEQFF. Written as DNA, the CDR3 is TGTGCCAGCAGCTTAGCCAGGGGAACCTACAATGAGCAGTTCTTC. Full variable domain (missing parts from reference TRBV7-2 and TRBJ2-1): GAGVSQSPSNKVTEKGKDVELRCDPISGHTALYWYRQSLGQGLEFLIYFQGNSAPDKSGLPSDRFSAERTGGSVSTLTIQRTQQEDSAVYLCASSLARGTYNEQFFGPGTRLTVL.

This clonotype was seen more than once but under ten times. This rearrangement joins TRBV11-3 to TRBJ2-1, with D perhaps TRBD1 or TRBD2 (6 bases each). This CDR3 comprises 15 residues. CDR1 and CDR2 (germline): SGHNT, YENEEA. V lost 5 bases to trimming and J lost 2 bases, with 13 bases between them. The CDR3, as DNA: TGTGCCAGCAGCCGAGGGGGAGGCCCCTACAATGAGCAGTTCTTC. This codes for CASSRGGGPYNEQFF.

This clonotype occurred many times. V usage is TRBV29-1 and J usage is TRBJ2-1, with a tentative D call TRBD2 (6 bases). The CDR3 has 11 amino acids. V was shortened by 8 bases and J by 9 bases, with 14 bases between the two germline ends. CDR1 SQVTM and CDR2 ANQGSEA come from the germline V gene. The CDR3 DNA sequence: TGCAGCCAAAGACTAGTTGCTGAGCAGTTCTTC. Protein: CSQRLVAEQFF.

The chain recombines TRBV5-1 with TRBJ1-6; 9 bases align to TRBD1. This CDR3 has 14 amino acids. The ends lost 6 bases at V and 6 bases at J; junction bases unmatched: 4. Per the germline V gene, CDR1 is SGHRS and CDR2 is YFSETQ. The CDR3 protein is CASNVGQGNSPLHF. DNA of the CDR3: TGCGCCAGCAACGTGGGACAGGGTAATTCACCCCTCCACTTT.

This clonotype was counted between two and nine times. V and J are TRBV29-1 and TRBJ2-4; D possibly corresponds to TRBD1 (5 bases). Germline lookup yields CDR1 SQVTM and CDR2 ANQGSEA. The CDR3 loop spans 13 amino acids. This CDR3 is CSGQELDGYIQYF. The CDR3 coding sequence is TGCAGTGGACAAGAGCTAGACGGGTACATTCAGTACTTC.

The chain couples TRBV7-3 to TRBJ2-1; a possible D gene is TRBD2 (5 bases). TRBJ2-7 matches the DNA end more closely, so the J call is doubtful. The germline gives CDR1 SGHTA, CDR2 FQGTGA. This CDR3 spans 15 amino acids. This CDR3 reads CASSLLASSYNEQYF. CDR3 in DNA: TGTGCCAGCAGCTTACTAGCCAGCTCCTACAATGAGCAGTACTTC.

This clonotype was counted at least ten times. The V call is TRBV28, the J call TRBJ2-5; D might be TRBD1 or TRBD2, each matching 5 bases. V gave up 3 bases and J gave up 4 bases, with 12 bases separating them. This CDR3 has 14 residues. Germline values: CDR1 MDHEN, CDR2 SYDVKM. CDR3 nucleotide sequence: TGTGCCAGCAGTTTGAGGGGATCGAGAGAGACCCAGTACTTC. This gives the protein CASSLRGSRETQYF.

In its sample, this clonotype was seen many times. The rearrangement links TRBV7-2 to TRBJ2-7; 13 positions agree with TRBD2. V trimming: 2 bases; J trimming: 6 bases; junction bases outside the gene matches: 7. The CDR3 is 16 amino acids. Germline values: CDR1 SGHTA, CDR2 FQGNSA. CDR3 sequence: CASSLRLAGGFVEQYF. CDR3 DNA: TGTGCCAGCAGCTTACGACTAGCGGGAGGTTTTGTCGAGCAGTACTTC.

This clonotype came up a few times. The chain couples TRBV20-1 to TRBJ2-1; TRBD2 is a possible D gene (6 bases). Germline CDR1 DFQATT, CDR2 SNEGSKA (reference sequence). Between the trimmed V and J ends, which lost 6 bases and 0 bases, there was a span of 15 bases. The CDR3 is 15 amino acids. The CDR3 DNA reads TGCAGTGCACGGTGGCGGGGAGGCTCCTACAATGAGCAGTTCTTC. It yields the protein CSARWRGGSYNEQFF.

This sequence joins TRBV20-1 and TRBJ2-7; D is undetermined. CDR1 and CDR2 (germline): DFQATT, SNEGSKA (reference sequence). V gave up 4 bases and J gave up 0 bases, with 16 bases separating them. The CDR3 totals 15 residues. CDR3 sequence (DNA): TGCAGTGCTACGAGGCCCGGTGGGCGCTCCTACGAGCAGTACTTC. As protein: CSATRPGGRSYEQYF.

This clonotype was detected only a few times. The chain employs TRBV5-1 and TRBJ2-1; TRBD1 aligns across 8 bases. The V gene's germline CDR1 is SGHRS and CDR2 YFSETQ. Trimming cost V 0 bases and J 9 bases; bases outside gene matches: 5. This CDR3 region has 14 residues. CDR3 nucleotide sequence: TGCGCCAGCAGCTTGGAGACAGGGGTATTTGAGCAGTTCTTC. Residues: CASSLETGVFEQFF.

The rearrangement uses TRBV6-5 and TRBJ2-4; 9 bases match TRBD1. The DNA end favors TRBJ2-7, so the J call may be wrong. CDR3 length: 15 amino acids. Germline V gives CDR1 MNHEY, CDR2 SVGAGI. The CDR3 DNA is TGTGCCAGCAGTTACTCTGGGACAGGGTTGCGCGAGCAGTACTTC. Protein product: CASSYSGTGLREQYF.

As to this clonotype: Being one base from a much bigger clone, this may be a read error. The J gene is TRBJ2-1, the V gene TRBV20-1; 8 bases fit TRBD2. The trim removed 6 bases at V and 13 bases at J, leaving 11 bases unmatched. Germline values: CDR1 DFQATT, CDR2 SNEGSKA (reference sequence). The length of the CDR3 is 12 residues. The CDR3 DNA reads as TGCAGTGCCAGCCGGGGGGGCGAGACCCAGTTCTTC. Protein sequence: CSASRGGETQFF.

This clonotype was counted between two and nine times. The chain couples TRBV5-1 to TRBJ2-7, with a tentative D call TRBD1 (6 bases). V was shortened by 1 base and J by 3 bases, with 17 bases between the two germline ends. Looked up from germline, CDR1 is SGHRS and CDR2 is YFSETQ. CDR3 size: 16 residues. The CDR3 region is CASSLRVRGSLYEQYF. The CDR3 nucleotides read TGCGCCAGCAGCTTGCGCGTGAGGGGGAGCCTCTACGAGCAGTACTTC.

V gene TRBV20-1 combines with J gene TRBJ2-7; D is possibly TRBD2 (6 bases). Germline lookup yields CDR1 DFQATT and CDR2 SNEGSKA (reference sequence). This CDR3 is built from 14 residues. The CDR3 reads CSAVADYQTYEQYF. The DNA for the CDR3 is TGCAGCGCCGTCGCGGACTACCAGACCTACGAGCAGTACTTC.

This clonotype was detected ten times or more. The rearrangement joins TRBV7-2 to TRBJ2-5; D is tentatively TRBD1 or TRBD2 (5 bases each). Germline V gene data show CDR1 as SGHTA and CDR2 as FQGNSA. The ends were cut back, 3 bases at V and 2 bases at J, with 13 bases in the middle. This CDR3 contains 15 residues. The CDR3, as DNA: TGTGCCAGCAGCTTGGGGGTACTAGGGCAAGAGACCCAGTACTTC. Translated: CASSLGVLGQETQYF.

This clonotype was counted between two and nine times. CDR3 DNA sequence: TGTGCCAGCAGTTACACAAACCCGGATTATAGCAATCAGCCCCAGCATTTT. It yields the protein CASSYTNPDYSNQPQHF. The genes are TRBV6-2 or TRBV6-3 and TRBJ1-5; no definite D call. V lost 2 bases to trimming and J lost 0 bases, with 14 bases between them. This CDR3 contains 17 residues. Germline values: CDR1 MNHEY, CDR2 SVGEGT.

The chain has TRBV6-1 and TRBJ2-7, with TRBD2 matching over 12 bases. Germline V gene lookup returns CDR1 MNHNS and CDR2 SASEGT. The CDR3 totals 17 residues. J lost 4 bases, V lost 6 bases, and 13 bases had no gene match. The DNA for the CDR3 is TGTGCCAGCAGACCCGGGACTAGCGGGCTCAATCAATACGAGCAGTACTTC. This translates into CASRPGTSGLNQYEQYF.

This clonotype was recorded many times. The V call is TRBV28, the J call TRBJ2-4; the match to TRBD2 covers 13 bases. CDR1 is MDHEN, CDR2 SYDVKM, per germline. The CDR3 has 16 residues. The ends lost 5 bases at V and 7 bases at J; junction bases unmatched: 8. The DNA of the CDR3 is TGTGCCAGCAGTCCCGGACTAGCGGGAGTGAGGAACATTCAGTACTTC. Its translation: CASSPGLAGVRNIQYF. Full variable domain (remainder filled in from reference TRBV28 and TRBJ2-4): DVKVTQSSRYLVKRTGEKVFLECVQDMDHENMFWYRQDPGLGLRLIYFSYDVKMKEKGDIPEGYSVSREKKERFSLILESASTNQTSMYLCASSPGLAGVRNIQYFGAGTRLSVL.